These T cell receptor beta chains were read from a single sample in a study of blood T cell repertoires in COVID-19. Libraries were prepared by immunoSEQ multiplex PCR; TCRdb keeps only in-frame clonotypes and omits some of them. The repertoire holds 100,000 to 150,000 clones, with 85% as singletons. What was sequenced was peripheral blood. The source is a woman older than 75 with COVID-19, enrolled during active disease. Both conserved end residues are trimmed from each CDR3. Some rows have no size entry. The others give once, few or many, or a class for an expanded clone.

cdr3_aa j_call v_call clone_size
ASRDRDRERTEAF TRBJ1-1 TRBV6-5 once
ASSEEGGRGF TRBJ2-1 TRBV2 .
ASTNPNRGYGYT TRBJ1-2 TRBV6-5 few
ASSQATGAVYEQY TRBJ2-7 TRBV4-3 once
ASSEYGTETNYGYT TRBJ1-2 TRBV27 .
ASSLVVFFEGTVGQPQH TRBJ1-5 TRBV5-8 .
ASSYFIGTGNTDTQY TRBJ2-3 TRBV6-2/TRBV6-3 .
ASRAGADPHEQF TRBJ2-1 TRBV5-1 once
ASSQDLSSGREQF TRBJ2-1 TRBV4-3 once
ASSTPESGRANNEQF TRBJ2-1 TRBV5-4 .
ASSSLDTQY TRBJ2-3 TRBV7-2 .
ASSLYSGVQRGSGDTQY TRBJ2-3 TRBV27 .
ASRKTGSLEQY TRBJ2-7 TRBV6-5 .
ASSWEGQGRTQY TRBJ2-5 TRBV6-5 .
ASSWTGGDQPQH TRBJ1-5 TRBV6-2/TRBV6-3 .
ASRGDRGLEAF TRBJ1-1 TRBV2 .
ASSPGLPVSGNTIY TRBJ1-3 TRBV11-1 .
ASSPKGLADTQY TRBJ2-3 TRBV18 .
ASSPTGAGSGNTIY TRBJ1-3 TRBV7-2 .
ASMEGTYEQY TRBJ2-7 TRBV6-5 .
ASSYSFGGANSEQF TRBJ2-1 TRBV6-2/TRBV6-3 .
ASRPAGPGDTQY TRBJ2-3 TRBV6-5 .
ASSLEGTGVDGYT TRBJ1-2 TRBV7-2 .
ASSDRRDRGSDEQY TRBJ2-7 TRBV7-9 .
ASSTLLAGGSPDTQY TRBJ2-3 TRBV5-6 once
ASSSTGLADYEQY TRBJ2-7 TRBV5-1 .
ASRRTSGSTDTQY TRBJ2-3 TRBV5-4 .
ASTTPGTNTGELF TRBJ2-2 TRBV28 once
ASSLTGDYGYT TRBJ1-2 TRBV6-2/TRBV6-3 .
SVGHASYEQY TRBJ2-7 TRBV29-1 .
ASSLAAGQHDSPLH TRBJ1-6 TRBV28 .
ASSYPAGTGDTEAF TRBJ1-1 TRBV28 .
ASSLAHPRGRFKNIQY TRBJ2-4 TRBV7-2 .
ASSLGPPSFRTDTQY TRBJ2-3 TRBV28 .
ASSFDWLAAGYEQY TRBJ2-7 TRBV27 .
ASSLGLANTEAF TRBJ1-1 TRBV18 .
ASSQTYRVTEAF TRBJ1-1 TRBV4-3 .
ASSVGGQLFSGANVLT TRBJ2-6 TRBV9 .
ASRENTEAF TRBJ1-1 TRBV2 .
SASLSSGVDTQY TRBJ2-3 TRBV20-1 .
ASSLALANTQY TRBJ2-3 TRBV11-2 .
ASSQVGGEQY TRBJ2-7 TRBV4-2 .
ASSFLRTSGRGPSQY TRBJ2-3 TRBV7-9 .
ATSDPIAGAGETQY TRBJ2-5 TRBV24-1 .
ASSPRDRTNEKLF TRBJ1-4 TRBV7-2 .
ASSDGAGWNSPLH TRBJ1-6 TRBV6-4 few
ASSLTGGADTEAF TRBJ1-1 TRBV7-8 once
ASSYSSDRTYEQY TRBJ2-7 TRBV6-5 .
ASSKGRDSPLH TRBJ1-6 TRBV21-1 once
ASSQDWGGYGYT TRBJ1-2 TRBV4-3 .
ASRRDSIMNTEAF TRBJ1-1 TRBV2 .